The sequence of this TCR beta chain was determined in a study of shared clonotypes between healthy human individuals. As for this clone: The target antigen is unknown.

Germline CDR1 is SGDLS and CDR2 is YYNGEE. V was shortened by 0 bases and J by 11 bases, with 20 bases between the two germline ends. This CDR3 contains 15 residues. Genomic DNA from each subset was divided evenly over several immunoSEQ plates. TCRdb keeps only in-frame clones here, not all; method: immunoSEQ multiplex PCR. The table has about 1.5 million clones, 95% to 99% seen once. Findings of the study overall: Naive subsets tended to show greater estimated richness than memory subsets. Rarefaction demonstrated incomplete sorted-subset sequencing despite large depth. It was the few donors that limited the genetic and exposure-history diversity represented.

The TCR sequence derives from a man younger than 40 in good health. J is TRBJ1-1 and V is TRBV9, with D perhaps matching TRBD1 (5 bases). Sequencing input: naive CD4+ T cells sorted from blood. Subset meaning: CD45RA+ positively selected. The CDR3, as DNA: TGTGCCAGCAGCGTAGCTCCGGGGGGGACTGAATCGGCTTTCTTT. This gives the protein CASSVAPGGTESAFF.